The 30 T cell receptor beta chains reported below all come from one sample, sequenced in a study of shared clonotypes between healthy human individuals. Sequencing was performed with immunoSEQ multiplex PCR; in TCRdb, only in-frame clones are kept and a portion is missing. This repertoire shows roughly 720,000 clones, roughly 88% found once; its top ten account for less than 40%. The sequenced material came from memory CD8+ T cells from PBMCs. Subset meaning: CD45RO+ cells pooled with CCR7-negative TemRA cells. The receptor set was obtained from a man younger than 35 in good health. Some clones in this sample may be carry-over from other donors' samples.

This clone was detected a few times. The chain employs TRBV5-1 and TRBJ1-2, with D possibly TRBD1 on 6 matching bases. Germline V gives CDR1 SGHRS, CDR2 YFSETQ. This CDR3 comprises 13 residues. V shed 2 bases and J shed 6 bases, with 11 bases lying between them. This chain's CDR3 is CASSLQGRDGYTF. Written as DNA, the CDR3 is TGCGCCAGCAGCTTACAGGGTCGGGATGGCTACACCTTC. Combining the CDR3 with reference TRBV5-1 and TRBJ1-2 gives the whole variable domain KAGVTQTPRYLIKTRGQQVTLSCSPISGHRSVSWYQQTPGQGLQFLFEYFSETQRNKGNFPGRFSGRQFSNSRSEMNVSTLELGDSALYLCASSLQGRDGYTFGSGTRLTVV.

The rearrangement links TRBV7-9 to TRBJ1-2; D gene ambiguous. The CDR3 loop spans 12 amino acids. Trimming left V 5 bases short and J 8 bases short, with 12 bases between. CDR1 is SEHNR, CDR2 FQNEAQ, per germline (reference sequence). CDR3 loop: CASSLLYPGYTF. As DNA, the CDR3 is TGTGCCAGCAGCCTGTTATATCCGGGCTACACCTTC.

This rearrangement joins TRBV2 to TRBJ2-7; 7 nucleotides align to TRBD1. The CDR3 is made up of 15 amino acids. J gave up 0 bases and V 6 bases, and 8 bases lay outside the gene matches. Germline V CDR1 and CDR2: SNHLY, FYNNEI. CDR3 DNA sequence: TGTGCCAGCAGCGCGACAGGGAAGAGCTCCTACGAGCAGTACTTC. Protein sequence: CASSATGKSSYEQYF.

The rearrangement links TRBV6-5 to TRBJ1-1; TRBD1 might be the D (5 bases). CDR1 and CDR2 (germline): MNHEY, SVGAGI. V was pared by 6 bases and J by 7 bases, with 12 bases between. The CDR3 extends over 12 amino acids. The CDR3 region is CASSDGTGEAFF. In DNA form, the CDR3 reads TGTGCCAGCAGCGACGGGACGGGTGAAGCTTTCTTT.

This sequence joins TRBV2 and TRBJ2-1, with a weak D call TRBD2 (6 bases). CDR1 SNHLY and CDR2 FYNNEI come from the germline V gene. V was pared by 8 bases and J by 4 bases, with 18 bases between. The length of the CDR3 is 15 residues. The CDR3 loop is CASLSRELGYNEQFF. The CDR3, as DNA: TGTGCCAGCCTCTCCCGGGAGCTGGGGTACAATGAGCAGTTCTTC.

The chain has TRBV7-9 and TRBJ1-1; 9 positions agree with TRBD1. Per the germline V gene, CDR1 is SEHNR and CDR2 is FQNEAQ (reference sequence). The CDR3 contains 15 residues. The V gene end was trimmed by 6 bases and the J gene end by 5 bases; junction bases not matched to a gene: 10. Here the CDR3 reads CASRSFTGGGTEAFF. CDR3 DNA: TGTGCCAGCAGGTCATTTACAGGGGGCGGAACTGAAGCTTTCTTT.

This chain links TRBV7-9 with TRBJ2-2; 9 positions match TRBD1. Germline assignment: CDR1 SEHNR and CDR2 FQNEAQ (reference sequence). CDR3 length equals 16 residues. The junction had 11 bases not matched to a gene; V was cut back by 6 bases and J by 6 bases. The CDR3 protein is CASRAGTGRFSGELFF. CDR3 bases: TGTGCCAGCAGAGCCGGGACAGGGCGATTTTCCGGGGAGCTGTTTTTT.

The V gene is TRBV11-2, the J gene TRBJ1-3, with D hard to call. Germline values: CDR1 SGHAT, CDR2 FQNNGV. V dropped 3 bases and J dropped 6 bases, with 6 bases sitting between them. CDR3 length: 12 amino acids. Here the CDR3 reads CASSFGANTIYF. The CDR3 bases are TGTGCCAGCAGCTTTGGCGCAAACACCATATATTTT.

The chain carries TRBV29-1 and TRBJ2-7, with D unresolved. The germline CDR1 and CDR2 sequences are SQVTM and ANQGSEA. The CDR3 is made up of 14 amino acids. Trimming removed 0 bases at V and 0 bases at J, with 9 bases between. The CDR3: CSVEDGRHSYEQYF. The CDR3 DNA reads TGCAGCGTTGAAGATGGACGGCACTCCTACGAGCAGTACTTC.

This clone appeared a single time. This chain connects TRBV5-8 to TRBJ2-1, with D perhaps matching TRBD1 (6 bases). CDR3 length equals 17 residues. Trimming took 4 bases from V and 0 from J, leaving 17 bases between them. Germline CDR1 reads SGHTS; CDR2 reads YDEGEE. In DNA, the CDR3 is TGTGCCAGCAGCCCACTGGGACATACGAGCTCCTACAATGAGCAGTTCTTC. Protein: CASSPLGHTSSYNEQFF.

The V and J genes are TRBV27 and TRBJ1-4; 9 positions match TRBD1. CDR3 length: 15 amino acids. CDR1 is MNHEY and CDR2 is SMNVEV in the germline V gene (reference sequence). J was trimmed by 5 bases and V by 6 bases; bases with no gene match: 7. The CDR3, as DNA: TGTGCCAGCAGCGACAGGGGGGCTGGAAATGAAAAACTGTTTTTT. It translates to CASSDRGAGNEKLFF.

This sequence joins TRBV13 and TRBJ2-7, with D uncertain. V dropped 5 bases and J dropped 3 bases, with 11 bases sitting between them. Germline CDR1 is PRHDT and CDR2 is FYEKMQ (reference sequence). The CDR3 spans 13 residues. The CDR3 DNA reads TGTGCCAGCAGCCCTAAGCAAAGCTACGAGCAGTACTTC. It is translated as CASSPKQSYEQYF.

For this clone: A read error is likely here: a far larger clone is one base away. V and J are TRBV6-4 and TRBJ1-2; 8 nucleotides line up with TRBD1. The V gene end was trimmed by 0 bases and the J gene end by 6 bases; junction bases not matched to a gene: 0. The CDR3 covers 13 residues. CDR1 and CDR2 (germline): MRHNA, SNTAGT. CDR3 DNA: TGTGCCAGCAGTGACTCGACAGGGGATGGCTACACCTTC. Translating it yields CASSDSTGDGYTF.

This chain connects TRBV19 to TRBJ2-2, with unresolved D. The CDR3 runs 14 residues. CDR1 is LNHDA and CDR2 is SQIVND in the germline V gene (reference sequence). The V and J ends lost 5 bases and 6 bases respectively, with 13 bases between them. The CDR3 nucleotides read TGTGCCAGTAGTGTTCGCTCCCTGGCCGGGGAGCTGTTTTTT. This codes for CASSVRSLAGELFF.

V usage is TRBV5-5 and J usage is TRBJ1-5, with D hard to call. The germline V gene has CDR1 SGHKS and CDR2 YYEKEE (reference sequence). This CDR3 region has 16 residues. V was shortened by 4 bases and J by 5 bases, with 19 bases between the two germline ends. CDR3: CASSLSIVADDQPQHF. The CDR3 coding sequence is TGTGCCAGCAGCCTGTCAATTGTGGCGGACGATCAGCCCCAGCATTTT.

Written as DNA, the CDR3 is TGTGCCACCAGCAGAGATCTAGCGGAGAGTTACAATGAGCAGTTCTTC. Protein: CATSRDLAESYNEQFF. V gene TRBV15 combines with J gene TRBJ2-1; TRBD2 aligns across 7 bases. The CDR3 is 16 residues long. After removal of 0 bases from V and 4 bases from J, the junction contained 6 bases not matched to a gene. CDR1 LNHNV and CDR2 YYDKDF come from the germline V gene (reference sequence).

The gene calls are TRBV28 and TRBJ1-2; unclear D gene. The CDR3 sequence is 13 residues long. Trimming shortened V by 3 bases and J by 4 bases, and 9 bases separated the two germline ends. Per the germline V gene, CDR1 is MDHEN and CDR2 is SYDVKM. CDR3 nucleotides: TGTGCCAGCAGTTTTCGAACAGTCTATGGCTACACCTTC. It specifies CASSFRTVYGYTF.

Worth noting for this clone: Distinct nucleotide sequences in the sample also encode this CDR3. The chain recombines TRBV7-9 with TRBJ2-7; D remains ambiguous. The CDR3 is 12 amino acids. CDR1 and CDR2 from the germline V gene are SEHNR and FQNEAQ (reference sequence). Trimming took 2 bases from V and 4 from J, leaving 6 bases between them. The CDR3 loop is CASSLLRYEQYF. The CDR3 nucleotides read TGTGCCAGCAGCTTACTCCGTTACGAGCAGTACTTC.

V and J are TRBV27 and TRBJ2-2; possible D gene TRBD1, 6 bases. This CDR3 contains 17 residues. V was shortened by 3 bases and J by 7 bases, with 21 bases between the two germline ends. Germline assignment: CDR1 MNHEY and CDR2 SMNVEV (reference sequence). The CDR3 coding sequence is TGTGCCAGCAGTTTGGTCGGCGGCTGGGGGCGGGTCGGGGAGCTGTTTTTT. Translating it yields CASSLVGGWGRVGELFF.

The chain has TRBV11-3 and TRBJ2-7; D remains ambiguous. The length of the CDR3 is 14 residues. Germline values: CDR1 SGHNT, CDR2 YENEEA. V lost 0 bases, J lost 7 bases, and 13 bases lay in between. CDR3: CASSLDYSSREQYF. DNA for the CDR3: TGTGCCAGCAGCTTAGATTACAGCTCGAGGGAGCAGTACTTC. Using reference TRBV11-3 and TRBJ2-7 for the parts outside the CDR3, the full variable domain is EAGVVQSPRYKIIEKKQPVAFWCNPISGHNTLYWYLQNLGQGPELLIRYENEEAVDDSQLPKDRFSAERLKGVDSTLKIQPAELGDSAVYLCASSLDYSSREQYFGPGTRLTVT.

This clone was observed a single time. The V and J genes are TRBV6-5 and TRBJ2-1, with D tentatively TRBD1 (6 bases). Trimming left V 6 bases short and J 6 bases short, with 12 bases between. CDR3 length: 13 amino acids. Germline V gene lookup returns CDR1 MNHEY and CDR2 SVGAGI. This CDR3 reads CASSTGPGNEQFF. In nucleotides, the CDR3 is TGTGCCAGCAGCACAGGGCCGGGCAATGAGCAGTTCTTC.

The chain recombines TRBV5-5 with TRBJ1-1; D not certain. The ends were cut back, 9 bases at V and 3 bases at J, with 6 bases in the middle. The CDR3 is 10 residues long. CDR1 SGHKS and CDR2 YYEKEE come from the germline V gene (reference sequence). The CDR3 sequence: CAIGDTEAFF. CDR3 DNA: TGTGCCATCGGGGACACTGAAGCTTTCTTT.

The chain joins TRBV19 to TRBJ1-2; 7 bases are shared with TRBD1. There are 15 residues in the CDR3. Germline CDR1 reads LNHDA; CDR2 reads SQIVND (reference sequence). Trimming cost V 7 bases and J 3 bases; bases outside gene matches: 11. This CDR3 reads CASTPGRGPYYGYTF. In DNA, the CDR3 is TGTGCCAGTACCCCGGGGAGGGGGCCTTACTATGGCTACACCTTC.

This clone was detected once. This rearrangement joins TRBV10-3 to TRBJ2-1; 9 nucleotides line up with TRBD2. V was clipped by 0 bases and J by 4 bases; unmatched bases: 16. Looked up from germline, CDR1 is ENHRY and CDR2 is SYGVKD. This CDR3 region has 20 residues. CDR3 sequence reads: CAISESLASGTIAGYNEQFF. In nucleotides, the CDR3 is TGTGCCATCAGTGAGTCGTTGGCTAGCGGGACCATTGCGGGATACAATGAGCAGTTCTTC.

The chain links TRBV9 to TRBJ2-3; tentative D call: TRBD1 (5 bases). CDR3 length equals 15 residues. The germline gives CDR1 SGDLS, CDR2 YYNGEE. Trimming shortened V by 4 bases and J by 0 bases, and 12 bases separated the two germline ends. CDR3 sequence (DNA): TGTGCCAGCAGCTCGCGCAGGGAAAGCACAGATACGCAGTATTTT. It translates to CASSSRRESTDTQYF.

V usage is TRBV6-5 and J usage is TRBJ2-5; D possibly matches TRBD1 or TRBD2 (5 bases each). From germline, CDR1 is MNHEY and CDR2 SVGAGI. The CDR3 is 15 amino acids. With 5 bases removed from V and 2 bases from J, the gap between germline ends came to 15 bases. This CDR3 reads CASSSTGQEQETQYF. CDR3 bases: TGTGCCAGCAGTAGCACGGGGCAGGAGCAAGAGACCCAGTACTTC.

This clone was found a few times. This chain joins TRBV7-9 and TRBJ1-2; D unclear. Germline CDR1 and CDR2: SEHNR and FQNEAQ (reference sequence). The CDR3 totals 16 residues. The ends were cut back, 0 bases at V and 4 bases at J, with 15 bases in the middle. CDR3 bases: TGTGCCAGCAGCTTAGCGTTTCTTGGGCCGCGCTATGGCTACACCTTC. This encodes CASSLAFLGPRYGYTF.

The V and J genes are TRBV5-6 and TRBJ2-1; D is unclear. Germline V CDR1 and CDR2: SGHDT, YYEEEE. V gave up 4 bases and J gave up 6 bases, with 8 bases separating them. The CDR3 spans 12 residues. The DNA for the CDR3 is TGTGCCAGCAGCCGACGGAGCAATGAGCAGTTCTTC. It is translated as CASSRRSNEQFF.

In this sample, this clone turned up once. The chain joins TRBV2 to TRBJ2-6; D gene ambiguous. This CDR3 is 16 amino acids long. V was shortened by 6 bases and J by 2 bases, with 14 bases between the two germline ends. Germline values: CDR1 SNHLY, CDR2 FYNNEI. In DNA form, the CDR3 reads TGTGCCAGCAGGCAGGTGGGGTCGACTGGGGCCAACGTCCTGACTTTC. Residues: CASRQVGSTGANVLTF.

CDR3 protein: CASSAGLWRGGNQPQHF. DNA for the CDR3: TGTGCCAGCAGCGCAGGACTGTGGCGCGGGGGCAATCAGCCCCAGCATTTT. The rearrangement links TRBV7-9 to TRBJ1-5; D not resolved. The V gene's germline CDR1 is SEHNR and CDR2 FQNEAQ (reference sequence). Trimming took 5 bases from V and 2 from J, leaving 19 bases between them. There are 17 residues in the CDR3.